This TCR beta chain was sequenced for a study of T cells in Graves' hyperthyroidism and ophthalmopathy. For the study at large: Any treatment followed the collection of peripheral blood at initial diagnosis.

This clonotype was observed many times. RNA transcripts provided the source from which TCR beta CDR3 regions were amplified. RT-PCR in the first round (using the HTBI primer set) targeted the TCR CDR3. A single record per CDR3 protein comes from TCRdb applying MiXCR to the multiplex PCR reads. This table has about 52,000 distinct CDR3 sequences, less than 60% appearing once. Ophthalmopathy patients had moderate-to-severe active disease, CAS ≥3, NOSPECS ≥4, and disease duration under 3 months. PBMCs were sourced from around 10 ml fresh peripheral blood. The V segment lost 4 bases and the J segment 1 base; nucleotides outside the gene matches: 6. The CDR3 totals 17 residues. Per the germline V gene, CDR1 is SGHRS and CDR2 is YFSETQ.

The sample comprised blood. V usage is TRBV5-1 and J usage is TRBJ2-7, with TRBD2 identical over 15 bases. The sequence derives from a woman aged 45-60 years with Graves' ophthalmopathy. The CDR3 region has the DNA TGCGCCAGCAGCACGGGACTAGCGGGGGGAGCTTCCTACGAGCAGTACTTC. It encodes CASSTGLAGGASYEQYF.